This TCR beta chain was found in a study of T cells after posttransplantation cyclophosphamide. This clone was counted ten times or more. The germline gives CDR1 SGHNT, CDR2 YENEEA. Trimming cost V 1 base and J 4 bases, with 7 bases left between them. The CDR3 consists of 13 residues. The assay was immunoSEQ multiplex PCR, and TCRdb's table has in-frame clones only and misses some. Singletons are absent from the sample, which has 40,000 to 55,000 clones. This TCR was recovered from a man aged 35 to 55 in good health, CMV-negative, and a related stem cell transplant donor. Material: PBMCs. This chain uses TRBV11-3 with TRBJ2-5; possibly TRBD2 for D (6 bases). The CDR3 loop reads CASSLGAGETQYF. The CDR3, as DNA: TGTGCCAGCAGCTTAGGAGCGGGAGAGACCCAGTACTTC.